This entry lists 26 T cell receptor beta chains sequenced from one sample in a study of T cells in Graves' hyperthyroidism and ophthalmopathy (dated by TCRdb to 2018 to 2020). Library preparation was by multiplex PCR. Sequencing used an Illumina HiSeq 2000. TCR beta CDR3 regions were amplified from RNA transcripts. The TCR CDR3 was subjected to a first round of RT-PCR using the HTBI primer set and the Qiagen OneStep RT-PCR kit. Using fastp at Q25 and MiXCR, TCRdb reprocessed the public reads and kept productive beta chains. A single entry per CDR3 protein holds the most common genes and DNA from its merged rows. The sample table contains under 300,000 distinct CDR3 sequences; only one count was recorded for 13% to 15% of them. The top ten clones comprise 30% to 35% of the sample. The source material was blood. These receptors all stem from a woman aged 45-60 years with Graves' hyperthyroidism that later progressed to Graves' ophthalmopathy.

This chain connects TRBV7-2 to TRBJ2-5, with D possibly being TRBD2 (6 bases). Per germline, CDR1 SGHTA and CDR2 FQGNSA. This CDR3 region has 14 residues. V lost 1 base and J 6 bases, leaving 12 bases between the germline ends. CDR3 in DNA: TGTGCCAGCAGCTTAGTGGTAGGGAGGAAGACCCAGTACTTC. Protein: CASSLVVGRKTQYF.

The sample holds a few counts of this clonotype. This clone may be a read error of a much larger clone one base away. The V call is TRBV30, the J call TRBJ2-3; tentatively, D is TRBD1 or TRBD2 (5 bases each). The CDR3 runs to 14 residues. From germline, CDR1 is GTSNPN and CDR2 SVGIG (reference sequence). Deletions cut 2 bases from V and 2 bases from J, with 11 bases between. In DNA, the CDR3 is TGTGCCTGGAGTCCCGGGACCGTCACAGATACGCAGTATTTT. Translated: CAWSPGTVTDTQYF.

The V gene is TRBV20-1, the J gene TRBJ1-5; TRBD1 agrees at 7 bases. The germline V gene encodes CDR1 DFQATT and CDR2 SNEGSKA (reference sequence). With 5 bases clipped from V and 1 base from J, the junction kept 5 bases outside the gene matches. The length of the CDR3 is 14 residues. The CDR3 region is CSAGGQLSNQPQHF. In DNA, the CDR3 is TGCAGTGCTGGGGGACAGCTAAGCAATCAGCCCCAGCATTTT.

Only a few counts were recorded for this clonotype. The chain carries TRBV5-1 and TRBJ2-2; TRBD1 is a possible D gene (6 bases). V lost 7 bases and J 7 bases, leaving 14 bases between the germline ends. Germline-derived CDR1 and CDR2 are SGHRS and YFSETQ. This CDR3 is built from 13 residues. The CDR3, as DNA: TGCGCCAGCCGCCAACTAGGGGGCGGGGAGCTGTTTTTT. Protein sequence: CASRQLGGGELFF.

The chain recombines TRBV27 with TRBJ2-5; 9 nucleotides align to TRBD1. Germline V CDR1 and CDR2: MNHEY, SMNVEV (reference sequence). The trim removed 4 bases at V and 4 bases at J, leaving 7 bases unmatched. The CDR3 spans 15 residues. For the CDR3, the DNA is TGTGCCAGCAGTTCGGGACAGGGTTTTAGAGAGACCCAGTACTTC. As protein: CASSSGQGFRETQYF.

Many counts were recorded for this clonotype. The chain uses TRBV28 and TRBJ1-4; possibly TRBD1 for D (5 bases). The CDR3 is made up of 14 amino acids. The V and J ends lost 2 bases and 8 bases respectively, with 12 bases between them. Germline assignment: CDR1 MDHEN and CDR2 SYDVKM. DNA of the CDR3: TGTGCCAGCAGTTTAGGCAGGGCGGACGAAAAACTGTTTTTT. Translated: CASSLGRADEKLFF.

This chain joins TRBV5-4 and TRBJ2-5; either TRBD1 or TRBD2 may fit D (5 bases each). Germline values: CDR1 SGHNT, CDR2 YYREEE (reference sequence). Trimming took 4 bases from V and 4 from J, leaving 14 bases between them. The CDR3 spans 14 residues. CDR3 amino acids: CASSRWGEGETQYF. In nucleotides, the CDR3 is TGTGCCAGCAGCAGGTGGGGCGAGGGAGAGACCCAGTACTTC.

This clonotype was counted ten times or more. This chain joins TRBV18 and TRBJ2-1; 9 positions match TRBD2. Germline lookup yields CDR1 KGHSH and CDR2 LQKENI. The V segment lost 3 bases and the J segment 5 bases; nucleotides outside the gene matches: 8. The CDR3 sequence is 16 residues long. The CDR3, as DNA: TGTGCCAGCTCACCCGCCCTAGCGGGAATCAACAATGAGCAGTTCTTC. Its protein product is CASSPALAGINNEQFF.

About this clonotype: A read error is possible here, since a much larger clone lies one base away. The chain carries TRBV28 and TRBJ2-2; D is undetermined. V gave up 6 bases and J gave up 5 bases, with 10 bases separating them. The CDR3 spans 13 residues. The germline CDR1 and CDR2 sequences are MDHEN and SYDVKM. CDR3 sequence (DNA): TGTGCCAGCAGGAGAGGCCGGACCGGGGAGCTGTTTTTT. It is translated as CASRRGRTGELFF.

The chain links TRBV7-8 to TRBJ2-7, with 7 nucleotides matching TRBD1. V was clipped by 5 bases and J by 2 bases; unmatched bases: 15. The germline CDR1 and CDR2 sequences are SGHVS and FQNEAQ. The CDR3 is 17 residues long. The CDR3 region has the DNA TGTGCCAGCAGCCCATTTACACCTCGACAGGGAACCTACGAGCAGTACTTC. Translation: CASSPFTPRQGTYEQYF. The whole variable domain, remainder taken from reference TRBV7-8 and TRBJ2-7, is GAGVSQSPRYKVAKRGQDVALRCDPISGHVSLFWYQQALGQGPEFLTYFQNEAQLDKSGLPSDRFFAERPEGSVSTLKIQRTQQEDSAVYLCASSPFTPRQGTYEQYFGPGTRLTVT.

The chain employs TRBV16 and TRBJ1-6; the D is unclear. CDR1 and CDR2 from the germline V gene are KGHSY and FQNENV. CDR3 length equals 15 residues. V was cut by 4 bases and J by 8 bases, with 15 bases left in between. CDR3: CASSRHEALYSPLHF. CDR3 nucleotide sequence: TGTGCCAGCAGCCGCCATGAGGCGCTTTATTCACCCCTCCACTTT.

This clonotype was counted only a few times. This chain joins TRBV20-1 and TRBJ1-6; 9 nucleotides match TRBD1. V shed 4 bases, J shed 8 bases, and the junction held 3 bases outside the gene matches. Germline V gene lookup returns CDR1 DFQATT and CDR2 SNEGSKA (reference sequence). This CDR3 has 13 residues. CDR3: CSANRGPYSPLHF. In nucleotides, the CDR3 is TGCAGTGCTAACAGGGGGCCTTATTCACCCCTCCACTTT.

The chain carries TRBV18 and TRBJ1-6; 10 bases agree with TRBD1. The V gene's germline CDR1 is KGHSH and CDR2 LQKENI. The ends lost 4 bases at V and 6 bases at J; junction bases unmatched: 6. The CDR3 is made up of 16 amino acids. CDR3 loop: CASSLHGTGVNSPLHF. CDR3 nucleotide sequence: TGTGCCAGCTCACTACACGGGACAGGGGTTAATTCACCCCTCCACTTT. Full variable domain (outside the CDR3, taken from reference TRBV18 and TRBJ1-6): NAGVMQNPRHLVRRRGQEARLRCSPMKGHSHVYWYRQLPEEGLKFMVYLQKENIIDESGMPKERFSAEFPKEGPSILRIQQVVRGDSAAYFCASSLHGTGVNSPLHFGNGTRLTVT.

This clonotype has at least ten counts. This chain connects TRBV5-1 to TRBJ2-7, with TRBD2 matching 8 bases. Germline trimming cut 0 bases from V and 7 bases from J; bases unmatched to any gene: 9. This CDR3 has 15 residues. Per germline, CDR1 SGHRS and CDR2 YFSETQ. This CDR3 is CASSLGSGGTQEQYF. In DNA, the CDR3 is TGCGCCAGCAGCTTGGGCAGCGGGGGTACGCAGGAGCAGTACTTC.

This clonotype has a handful of counts. The chain carries TRBV29-1 and TRBJ2-5; no clear D gene. This CDR3 has 12 residues. Germline V gives CDR1 SQVTM, CDR2 ANQGSEA. V lost 6 bases to trimming and J lost 0 bases, with 8 bases between them. In DNA, the CDR3 is TGCAGCGTGACTGAAAACCAAGAGACCCAGTACTTC. Amino acid sequence: CSVTENQETQYF.

This clonotype was seen ten or more times. The rearrangement uses TRBV5-1 and TRBJ1-2; D is unclear. Between the trimmed V and J ends, which lost 4 bases and 4 bases, there was a span of 8 bases. The CDR3 runs to 12 residues. The germline CDR1 and CDR2 sequences are SGHRS and YFSETQ. The CDR3 region is CASSPYSYGYTF. The CDR3 DNA follows: TGCGCCAGCAGCCCGTACTCCTATGGCTACACCTTC.

This sequence joins TRBV20-1 and TRBJ2-1, with 7 bases matching TRBD2. There are 15 residues in the CDR3. The V gene end was trimmed by 3 bases and the J gene end by 9 bases; junction bases not matched to a gene: 14. Looked up from germline, CDR1 is DFQATT and CDR2 is SNEGSKA (reference sequence). The CDR3 DNA sequence: TGCAGTGCTAGCTATCCTAGCGGAGGTCTGATTGAGCAGTTCTTC. This gives the protein CSASYPSGGLIEQFF.

This clonotype appeared many times. The CDR3 region has the DNA TGTGCCAGCAGGAGGGTGCAGGCACCTGAAGCTTTCTTT. Protein: CASRRVQAPEAFF. This chain links TRBV28 with TRBJ1-1; D gene ambiguous. Trimming removed 6 bases from V and 6 bases from J, with 14 bases in between. The CDR3 loop spans 13 amino acids. Germline loops: CDR1 MDHEN, CDR2 SYDVKM.

This clonotype showed up just a few times. In DNA form, the CDR3 reads TGTGCCAGCAGCTTAGCAGGGAGGAATGAGCAGTTCTTC. Protein sequence: CASSLAGRNEQFF. V usage is TRBV7-9 and J usage is TRBJ2-1; TRBD2 is a possible D gene (6 bases). Trimming shortened V by 0 bases and J by 7 bases, and 7 bases separated the two germline ends. The CDR3 totals 13 residues. Per germline, CDR1 SEHNR and CDR2 FQNEAQ (reference sequence).

The chain recombines TRBV6-1 with TRBJ2-7, with D possibly being TRBD1 (6 bases). Germline lookup yields CDR1 MNHNS and CDR2 SASEGT. CDR3 length equals 12 residues. The ends were cut back, 4 bases at V and 3 bases at J, with 7 bases in the middle. The CDR3 DNA reads TGTGCCAGCAGTGCGGACAGCTACGAGCAGTACTTC. As protein: CASSADSYEQYF.

In regard to this clonotype: An end of the junction does not agree with germline; a read error may underlie this. This chain uses TRBV5-5 with TRBJ2-3; TRBD2 agrees at 10 bases. Germline V gene data show CDR1 as SGHKS and CDR2 as YYEKEE (reference sequence). The CDR3 sequence is 16 residues long. The CDR3 bases are TGCGCCAGCAGCTTGGAGGCTAGCGGGAGCTCAGATACGCAGTATTTT. As protein: CASSLEASGSSDTQYF.

As to this clonotype: Being one base from a much bigger clone, this may be a read error. The CDR3 end shows no conserved phenylalanine or tryptophan, and so a read error is likely. This chain links TRBV13 with TRBJ2-1, with a possible D match to TRBD1 (5 bases). Per the germline V gene, CDR1 is PRHDT and CDR2 is FYEKMQ (reference sequence). V lost 2 bases to trimming and J lost 2 bases, with 13 bases between them. The CDR3 has 16 amino acids. The DNA of the CDR3 is TGTGCCAGCAGCTTAAAAGGGGCACCCCCCTACAATGAGCAGTTCCTC. Amino acids: CASSLKGAPPYNEQFL.

This clonotype was seen many times. V and J are TRBV28 and TRBJ1-2; D may be TRBD1 (6 bases). CDR3 size: 13 residues. Germline CDR1 MDHEN, CDR2 SYDVKM. V lost 4 bases, J lost 5 bases, and 11 bases lay in between. The DNA for the CDR3 is TGTGCCAGCAGTTGGGGGGCGCAGTATGGCTACACCTTC. Its translation: CASSWGAQYGYTF.

The chain has TRBV14 and TRBJ2-3, with TRBD1 as a possible D gene (6 bases). The CDR3 contains 14 residues. V was shortened by 6 bases and J by 4 bases, with 14 bases between the two germline ends. Looked up from germline, CDR1 is SGHDN and CDR2 is FVKESK. CDR3 sequence (DNA): TGTGCCAGCAGACTTACAGGGCGGGCAGATACGCAGTATTTT. This sequence encodes CASRLTGRADTQYF.

This clonotype showed up many times. The genes are TRBV7-3 and TRBJ2-1, with D tentatively TRBD1 or TRBD2 (6 bases each). The CDR3 loop spans 15 amino acids. Trimming removed 3 bases at V and 5 bases at J, with 14 bases between. CDR1 and CDR2 from the germline V gene are SGHTA and FQGTGA. In nucleotides, the CDR3 is TGTGCCAGCAGCTTGGGGGGCCGACTAAACAATGAGCAGTTCTTC. Its translation is CASSLGGRLNNEQFF.

Of note for this clonotype: One base away lies a much larger clone, so this may be a sequencing read error. No conserved phenylalanine or tryptophan ends this CDR3, so it is likely a read error. The chain links TRBV25-1 to TRBJ1-1, with a possible D match to TRBD1 (6 bases). V shed 7 bases and J shed 3 bases, with 18 bases lying between them. In germline, CDR1 is MGHDK, CDR2 SYGVNS. The CDR3 spans 15 residues. The CDR3: CASNSRTALYTEAFS. CDR3 in DNA: TGTGCCAGCAACTCCAGGACAGCCCTCTACACTGAAGCTTTCTCT.